These 2 T cell receptor beta chains were sequenced from one sample in a study of blood T cell repertoires in COVID-19. Assay used: immunoSEQ multiplex PCR; TCRdb lists only in-frame clones, some missing. The sample gives 80,000 to 100,000 clones, around 93% of which show up once; about 2% is in the top ten. The sequenced sample was peripheral blood. All receptors come from a human donor with active COVID-19. The donor label of this sample is uncertain.

CDR3 nucleotide sequence: TGCAGCGCCTCCTTCGGGGCCAACGTCCTGACTTTC. This codes for CSASFGANVLTF. This chain uses TRBV29-1 with TRBJ2-6; D is undetermined. Germline V gene lookup returns CDR1 SQVTM and CDR2 ANQGSEA. Trimming removed 7 bases at V and 4 bases at J, with 8 bases between. The CDR3 spans 12 residues.

In its sample, this clone was seen a few times. The chain is built from TRBV28 and TRBJ1-2; D possibly corresponds to TRBD1 (6 bases). Trimming left V 7 bases short and J 3 bases short, with 18 bases between. Looked up from germline, CDR1 is MDHEN and CDR2 is SYDVKM. This CDR3 has 15 amino acids. The CDR3 sequence is CASTSLRGFDYGYTF. The CDR3 nucleotides are TGTGCCAGCACCTCATTAAGGGGGTTCGACTATGGCTACACCTTC.